This TCR beta chain derives from a study of shared clonotypes between healthy human individuals. Donors had no recently reported acute infections or vaccinations and were HIV-negative. There were only Caucasian adults among the donors, and all lived in Nashville, Tennessee. Each unsorted sample relied on around 100 million PBMCs as its source of genomic DNA. With V trimmed by 7 bases and J by 4 bases, 10 bases remained unmatched. Germline V gene sequence: CDR1 SQVTM, CDR2 ANQGSEA. CDR3 length: 13 residues. Only in-frame clones appear in the TCRdb table, and some are missing; sequencing was by immunoSEQ multiplex PCR. Of some 480,000 clones in the sample, 65% to 80% are singletons; the top ten hold approximately 12%.

The chain is built from TRBV29-1 and TRBJ2-7; 7 bases match TRBD1. Sequenced material: PBMCs. The TCR was taken from a woman aged 40-49 years in good health. Some clones in this sample may be carry-over from other donors' samples. CDR3 nucleotide sequence: TGCAGCGCCCGGGACAGCGCTTTTTACGAGCAGTACTTC. It translates to CSARDSAFYEQYF.